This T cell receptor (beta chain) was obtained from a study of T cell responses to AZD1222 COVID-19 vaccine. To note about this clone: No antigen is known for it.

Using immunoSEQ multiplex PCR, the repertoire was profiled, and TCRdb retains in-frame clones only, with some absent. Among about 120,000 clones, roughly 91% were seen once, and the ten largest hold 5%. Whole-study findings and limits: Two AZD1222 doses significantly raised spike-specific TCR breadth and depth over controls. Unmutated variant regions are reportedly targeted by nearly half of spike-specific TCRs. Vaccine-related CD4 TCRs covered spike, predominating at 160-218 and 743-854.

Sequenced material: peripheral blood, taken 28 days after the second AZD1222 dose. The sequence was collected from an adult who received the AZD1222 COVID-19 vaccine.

The CDR3 region has the DNA TGTGCCTGGAGTAAAGCGGAGAACACTGAAGCTTTCTTT. This codes for CAWSKAENTEAFF. The chain joins TRBV30 to TRBJ1-1; D is unclear. V lost 2 bases to trimming and J lost 1 base, with 8 bases between them. This CDR3 is built from 13 residues. Germline CDR1 and CDR2: GTSNPN and SVGIG (reference sequence).